A single sample gave rise to the 14 T cell receptor beta chains below, sequenced in a study of human T cells and chemical hapten exposure. TCRdb independently ran MiXCR on the 5' RACE reads; one entry per CDR3 protein. The table lists some 150,000 distinct CDR3 sequences, around 4% of them singletons, with approximately 1.4% in the top ten. The total RNA was obtained from whole blood that was not fractionated. The receptor set was obtained from a female donor in good health.

This clonotype was seen at least ten times. The chain recombines TRBV7-9 with TRBJ2-7; 9 bases line up with TRBD1. Germline V gene data show CDR1 as SEHNR and CDR2 as FQNEAQ (reference sequence). The CDR3 runs to 15 residues. V lost 5 bases, J lost 2 bases, and 7 bases stayed unmatched. The CDR3 region is CASSPGQGVTYEQYF. In DNA form, the CDR3 reads TGTGCCAGCAGCCCGGGACAGGGAGTCACCTACGAGCAGTACTTC.

Ten or more counts support this clonotype. The chain combines TRBV2 with TRBJ1-4; D is unresolved. Looked up from germline, CDR1 is SNHLY and CDR2 is FYNNEI. Between the trimmed V and J ends, which lost 1 base and 0 bases, there was a span of 12 bases. The CDR3 consists of 17 residues. The CDR3 sequence is CASSEVVSKATNEKLFF. The CDR3 DNA is TGTGCCAGCAGTGAAGTTGTGTCGAAGGCAACTAATGAAAAACTGTTTTTT.

This clonotype was counted many times. The rearrangement joins TRBV20-1 to TRBJ2-5, with D possibly being TRBD2 (6 bases). Germline V gene data show CDR1 as DFQATT and CDR2 as SNEGSKA (reference sequence). The CDR3 contains 15 residues. The V end was cut by 6 bases, the J end by 1 base, with 18 bases between. CDR3 region: CSALTRGPPQETQYF. In DNA form, the CDR3 reads TGCAGTGCGTTGACGCGGGGCCCCCCCCAAGAGACCCAGTACTTC.

This clonotype was recorded many times. V is TRBV12-5 and J is TRBJ2-2, with no clear D. The germline V and J ends were trimmed by 4 bases and 6 bases, with 3 bases remaining between them. Germline CDR1 is LGHNT and CDR2 is FRNRAP. The CDR3 length is 11 residues. CDR3 sequence (DNA): TGTGCTAGTGGTTCCTCCGGGGAGCTGTTTTTT. Translated, it gives CASGSSGELFF. The full variable domain, its missing parts supplied by reference TRBV12-5 and TRBJ2-2, is DARVTQTPRHKVTEMGQEVTMRCQPILGHNTVFWYRQTMMQGLELLAYFRNRAPLDDSGMPKDRFSAEMPDATLATLKIQPSEPRDSAVYFCASGSSGELFFGEGSRLTVL.

The chain couples TRBV5-1 to TRBJ1-6, with a tentative D call TRBD1 (5 bases). This CDR3 contains 17 residues. Trimming took off 0 bases at V and 0 bases at J, with 10 bases between the two ends. Germline V gene data show CDR1 as SGHRS and CDR2 as YFSETQ. The CDR3 region is CASSLEMGDSYNSPLHF. The CDR3 nucleotides are TGCGCCAGCAGCTTGGAAATGGGGGACTCCTATAATTCACCCCTCCACTTT.

This clonotype has only a few counts. The chain employs TRBV18 and TRBJ2-7; unclear D gene. CDR1 and CDR2 (germline): KGHSH, LQKENI. Trimming stripped 3 bases from V and 9 bases from J, with 21 bases between. CDR3 size: 15 residues. CDR3 sequence (DNA): TGTGCCAGCTCACCGTCGAGTAGGGTAGTAACCGGGCAGTACTTC. Its protein product is CASSPSSRVVTGQYF.

The chain employs TRBV29-1 and TRBJ2-7; TRBD1 matches at 8 bases. The CDR3 totals 17 residues. V shed 4 bases and J 3 bases; nucleotides not matched to a gene: 17. Germline V gene sequence: CDR1 SQVTM, CDR2 ANQGSEA. The CDR3 sequence: CSVAKDRDPRTGYEQYF. The DNA of the CDR3 is TGCAGCGTTGCTAAGGACAGGGACCCTCGGACTGGCTACGAGCAGTACTTC.

This clonotype occurred many times. This chain connects TRBV6-2 or TRBV6-3 to TRBJ1-2; D might be TRBD1 (5 bases). The CDR3 is made up of 10 amino acids. Trimming removed 10 bases at V and 7 bases at J, with 10 bases between. Germline values: CDR1 MNHEY, CDR2 SVGEGT. The CDR3 region is CATGDGGYTF. For the CDR3, the DNA is TGTGCCACCGGGGACGGTGGCTACACCTTC.

A few counts support this clonotype. This rearrangement joins TRBV6-1 to TRBJ1-1; TRBD1 matches 7 bases. The CDR3 runs to 16 residues. Germline lookup yields CDR1 MNHNS and CDR2 SASEGT. The junction had 5 bases not matched to a gene; V was cut back by 1 base and J by 0 bases. For the CDR3, the DNA is TGTGCCAGCAGTGAAGGGAGGGGGCCTATGAACACTGAAGCTTTCTTT. Translating it yields CASSEGRGPMNTEAFF.

This clonotype appeared many times. This chain links TRBV6-1 with TRBJ2-1; no firm D call. This CDR3 has 13 amino acids. Trimming cost V 2 bases and J 3 bases, with 5 bases left between them. The germline gives CDR1 MNHNS, CDR2 SASEGT. DNA for the CDR3: TGTGCCAGCAGTGAACCTCACTACAATGAGCAGTTCTTC. Translating it yields CASSEPHYNEQFF.

This clonotype has a count of ten or more. The DNA of the CDR3 is TGTGGGTCCAGGGCTGGGCAGCCCCAGCATTTT. Amino acids: CGSRAGQPQHF. This chain links TRBV6-2 or TRBV6-3 with TRBJ1-5; possible D gene TRBD1, 5 bases. Per germline, CDR1 MNHEY and CDR2 SVGEGT. The CDR3 is 11 residues long.

This clonotype was seen repeatedly, ten times or more. The genes are TRBV20-1 and TRBJ1-2; possibly TRBD1 for D (6 bases). Trimming stripped 2 bases from V and 7 bases from J, with 20 bases between. The CDR3 extends over 15 amino acids. Germline V gives CDR1 DFQATT, CDR2 SNEGSKA (reference sequence). The CDR3 reads CSARLGGQGGSGYTF. The DNA of the CDR3 is TGCAGTGCTAGATTGGGTGGGCAAGGGGGGAGTGGCTACACCTTC.

This clonotype was recorded at least ten times. The chain joins TRBV13 to TRBJ1-2, with a tentative D call TRBD1 (5 bases). Germline V gives CDR1 PRHDT, CDR2 FYEKMQ (reference sequence). This CDR3 spans 15 amino acids. Trimming cost V 5 bases and J 1 base, with 14 bases left between them. CDR3: CASSPRQSFNYGYTF. CDR3 in DNA: TGTGCCAGCAGCCCCAGACAGAGTTTTAACTATGGCTACACCTTC.

As to this clonotype: At one end, the junction sequence differs from germline, possibly due to a read error. J is TRBJ1-2 and V is TRBV12-3 or TRBV12-4, with 10 bases aligning to TRBD1. CDR3 length equals 16 residues. The CDR3 DNA reads as TGTGCCAGCAGTCGGGGACAGGGGACAACTAACGATGGCTACACCTTC. It specifies CASSRGQGTTNDGYTF.